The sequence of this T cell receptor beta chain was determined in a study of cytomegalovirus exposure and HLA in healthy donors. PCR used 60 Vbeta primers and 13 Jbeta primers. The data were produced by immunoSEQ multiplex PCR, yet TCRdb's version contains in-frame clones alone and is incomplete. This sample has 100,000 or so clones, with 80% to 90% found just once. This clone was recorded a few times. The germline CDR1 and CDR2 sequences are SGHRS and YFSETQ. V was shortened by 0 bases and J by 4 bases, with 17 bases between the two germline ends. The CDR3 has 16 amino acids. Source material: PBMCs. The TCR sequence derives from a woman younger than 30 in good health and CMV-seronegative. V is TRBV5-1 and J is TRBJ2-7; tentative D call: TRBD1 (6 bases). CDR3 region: CASSLAQDSQKYEQYF. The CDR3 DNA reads TGCGCCAGCAGCTTGGCTCAGGACAGCCAAAAATACGAGCAGTACTTC. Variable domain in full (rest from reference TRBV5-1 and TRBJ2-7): KAGVTQTPRYLIKTRGQQVTLSCSPISGHRSVSWYQQTPGQGLQFLFEYFSETQRNKGNFPGRFSGRQFSNSRSEMNVSTLELGDSALYLCASSLAQDSQKYEQYFGPGTRLTVT.